The next 8 T cell receptor beta chains were all read from a single sample in a study of T-cell memory formation after mild COVID-19. A single record per CDR3 protein comes from TCRdb applying MiXCR to the 5' RACE reads. This table has roughly 450,000 distinct CDR3 sequences, around 17% appearing once. Sequencing was done on a sample of PBMCs or a T cell subset sorted from them (not recorded which). These TCRs come from a man aged 18 to 30 who had mild COVID-19 (a few samples of this study predate the infection). Cell type and time point are not known.

The chain couples TRBV3-1 to TRBJ1-6, with D unclear. The CDR3 totals 14 residues. Germline V CDR1 and CDR2: LGHDT, YNNKEL (reference sequence). The V gene lost 2 bases and the J gene lost 5 bases, with 7 bases spanning the gap. CDR3 sequence reads: CASSQPNNNSPLHF. The CDR3 DNA reads TGTGCCAGCAGCCAACCGAACAATAATTCACCCCTCCACTTT. Drawing the rest from reference TRBV3-1 and TRBJ1-6, the complete variable domain is DTAVSQTPKYLVTQMGNDKSIKCEQNLGHDTMYWYKQDSKKFLKIMFSYNNKELIINETVPNRFSPKSPDKAHLNLHINSLELGDSAVYFCASSQPNNNSPLHFGNGTRLTVT.

The genes are TRBV20-1 and TRBJ1-1; 7 bases map to TRBD1. CDR3 size: 15 residues. Germline CDR1 reads DFQATT; CDR2 reads SNEGSKA (reference sequence). The V gene end was trimmed by 3 bases and the J gene end by 7 bases; junction bases not matched to a gene: 14. The CDR3, as DNA: TGCAGTGCTAGGGGGGGACAGCGCGGGGCGATTGAAGCTTTCTTT. Translating gives CSARGGQRGAIEAFF.

This clonotype was seen a few times. The chain is built from TRBV24-1 and TRBJ2-7; tentative D call: TRBD1 (5 bases). Per germline, CDR1 KGHDR and CDR2 SFDVKD. The CDR3 extends over 14 amino acids. V was trimmed by 9 bases and J by 3 bases, leaving 17 bases between them. CDR3 region: CATRNPTDFYEQYF. CDR3 nucleotide sequence: TGTGCCACCCGTAACCCGACAGACTTCTACGAGCAGTACTTC.

The CDR3 bases are TGTGCCAGCACCCAAGGACGGGGGGGCAGAGATACGCAGTATTTT. Amino acids: CASTQGRGGRDTQYF. V usage is TRBV11-2 and J usage is TRBJ2-3; TRBD2 matches 8 bases. The V gene end was trimmed by 7 bases and the J gene end by 5 bases; junction bases not matched to a gene: 11. Germline V CDR1 and CDR2: SGHAT, FQNNGV. The CDR3 consists of 15 residues.

V and J are TRBV4-3 and TRBJ2-7; D tentatively fits TRBD1 or TRBD2 (5 bases each). Trimming pared 3 bases from V and 3 bases from J, leaving 15 bases between. The CDR3 is 15 residues long. Germline V gives CDR1 LGHNA, CDR2 YSLEER. The CDR3 region has the DNA TGCGCCAGCAGCCATGACGGGGCAGGGAGCTACGAGCAGTACTTC. It codes for CASSHDGAGSYEQYF.

The chain links TRBV7-2 to TRBJ2-3; D is ambiguous. This CDR3 has 15 amino acids. V was pared by 1 base and J by 2 bases, with 10 bases between. The V gene's germline CDR1 is SGHTA and CDR2 FQGNSA. The CDR3 here is CASSLDSTSTDTQYF. The CDR3, as DNA: TGTGCCAGCAGCTTAGATAGCACCTCCACAGATACGCAGTATTTT.

The chain employs TRBV6-6 and TRBJ2-6; the match to TRBD1 covers 9 bases. The CDR3 has 19 residues. The junction had 9 bases not matched to a gene; V was cut back by 2 bases and J by 1 base. The germline V gene has CDR1 MNHNY and CDR2 SVGAGI (reference sequence). The CDR3 loop reads CASSYRYRGPPSGANVLTF. CDR3 nucleotides: TGTGCCAGCAGTTACCGATACAGGGGGCCCCCATCTGGGGCCAACGTCCTGACTTTC.

This sequence joins TRBV11-3 and TRBJ1-1; 10 positions agree with TRBD1. Germline V gene sequence: CDR1 SGHNT, CDR2 YENEEA. The CDR3 is 16 amino acids. V shed 1 base, J shed 3 bases, and the junction held 5 bases outside the gene matches. CDR3 sequence: CASSLGRQGAHTEAFF. In DNA, the CDR3 is TGTGCCAGCAGCTTAGGGAGACAGGGGGCTCACACTGAAGCTTTCTTT. The full variable domain, completed using reference TRBV11-3 and TRBJ1-1, is EAGVVQSPRYKIIEKKQPVAFWCNPISGHNTLYWYLQNLGQGPELLIRYENEEAVDDSQLPKDRFSAERLKGVDSTLKIQPAELGDSAVYLCASSLGRQGAHTEAFFGQGTRLTVV.